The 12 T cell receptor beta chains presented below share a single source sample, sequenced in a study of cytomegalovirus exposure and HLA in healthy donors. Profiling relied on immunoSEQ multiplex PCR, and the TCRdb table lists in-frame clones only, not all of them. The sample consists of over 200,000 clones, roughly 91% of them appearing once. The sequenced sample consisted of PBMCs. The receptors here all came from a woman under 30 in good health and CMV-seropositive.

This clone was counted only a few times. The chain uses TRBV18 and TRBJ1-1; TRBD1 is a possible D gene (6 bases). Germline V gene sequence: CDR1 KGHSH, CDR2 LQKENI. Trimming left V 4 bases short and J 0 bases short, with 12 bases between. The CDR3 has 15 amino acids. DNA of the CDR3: TGTGCCAGCTCACTATTTGGACAGTTGAACACTGAAGCTTTCTTT. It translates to CASSLFGQLNTEAFF. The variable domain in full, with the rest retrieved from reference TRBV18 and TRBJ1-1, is NAGVMQNPRHLVRRRGQEARLRCSPMKGHSHVYWYRQLPEEGLKFMVYLQKENIIDESGMPKERFSAEFPKEGPSILRIQQVVRGDSAAYFCASSLFGQLNTEAFFGQGTRLTVV.

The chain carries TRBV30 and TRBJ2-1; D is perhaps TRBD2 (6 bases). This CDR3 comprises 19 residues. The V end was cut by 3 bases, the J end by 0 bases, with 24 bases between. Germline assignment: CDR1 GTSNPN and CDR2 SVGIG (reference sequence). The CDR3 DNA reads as TGTGCCTGGAGGCGAACCCCTGGGACTCCTGGGAGCTCCTACAATGAGCAGTTCTTC. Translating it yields CAWRRTPGTPGSSYNEQFF.

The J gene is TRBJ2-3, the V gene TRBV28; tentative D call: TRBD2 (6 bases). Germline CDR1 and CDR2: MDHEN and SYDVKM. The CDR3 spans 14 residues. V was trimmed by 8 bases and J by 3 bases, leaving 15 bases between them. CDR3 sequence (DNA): TGTGCCAGCGTAGACGGAGGAGGGACAGATACGCAGTATTTT. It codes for CASVDGGGTDTQYF. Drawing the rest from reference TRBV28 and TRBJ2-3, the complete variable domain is DVKVTQSSRYLVKRTGEKVFLECVQDMDHENMFWYRQDPGLGLRLIYFSYDVKMKEKGDIPEGYSVSREKKERFSLILESASTNQTSMYLCASVDGGGTDTQYFGPGTRLTVL.

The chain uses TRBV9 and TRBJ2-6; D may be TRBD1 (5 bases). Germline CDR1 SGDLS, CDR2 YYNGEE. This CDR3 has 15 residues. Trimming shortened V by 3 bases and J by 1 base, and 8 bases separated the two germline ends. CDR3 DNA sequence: TGTGCCAGCAGCGAGACAGAATCTGGGGCCAACGTCCTGACTTTC. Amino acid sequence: CASSETESGANVLTF.

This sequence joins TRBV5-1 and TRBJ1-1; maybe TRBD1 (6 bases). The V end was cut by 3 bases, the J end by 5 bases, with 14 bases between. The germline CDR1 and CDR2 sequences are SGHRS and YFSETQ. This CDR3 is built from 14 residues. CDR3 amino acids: CASSSWTDRTEAFF. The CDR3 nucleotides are TGCGCCAGCAGCTCATGGACAGACCGGACTGAAGCTTTCTTT. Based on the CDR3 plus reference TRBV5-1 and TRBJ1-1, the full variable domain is KAGVTQTPRYLIKTRGQQVTLSCSPISGHRSVSWYQQTPGQGLQFLFEYFSETQRNKGNFPGRFSGRQFSNSRSEMNVSTLELGDSALYLCASSSWTDRTEAFFGQGTRLTVV.

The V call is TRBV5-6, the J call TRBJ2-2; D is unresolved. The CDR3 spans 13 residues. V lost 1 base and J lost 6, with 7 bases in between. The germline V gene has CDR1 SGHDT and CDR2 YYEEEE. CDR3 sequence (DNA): TGTGCCAGCAGCTTGTCTAGAGCCGGGGAGCTGTTTTTT. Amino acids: CASSLSRAGELFF.

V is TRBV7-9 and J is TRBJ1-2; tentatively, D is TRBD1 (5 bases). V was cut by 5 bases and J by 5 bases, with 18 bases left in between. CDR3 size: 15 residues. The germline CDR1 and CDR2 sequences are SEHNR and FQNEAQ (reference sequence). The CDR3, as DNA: TGTGCCAGCAGCCAAGGTCACGGGGGGAATTATGGCTACACCTTC. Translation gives CASSQGHGGNYGYTF.

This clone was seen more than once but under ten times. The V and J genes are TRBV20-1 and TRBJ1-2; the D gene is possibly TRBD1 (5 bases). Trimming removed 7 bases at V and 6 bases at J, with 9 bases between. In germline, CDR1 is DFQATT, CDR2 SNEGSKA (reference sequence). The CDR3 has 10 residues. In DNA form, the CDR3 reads TGCAGTGAACCCAGGGATGGCTACACCTTC. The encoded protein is CSEPRDGYTF.

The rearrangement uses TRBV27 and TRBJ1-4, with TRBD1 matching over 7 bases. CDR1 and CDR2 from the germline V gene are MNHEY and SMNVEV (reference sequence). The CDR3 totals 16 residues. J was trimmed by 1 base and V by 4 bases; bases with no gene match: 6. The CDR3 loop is CASSYKRQGTNEKLFF. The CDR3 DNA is TGTGCCAGCAGTTACAAACGACAGGGAACTAATGAAAAACTGTTTTTT.

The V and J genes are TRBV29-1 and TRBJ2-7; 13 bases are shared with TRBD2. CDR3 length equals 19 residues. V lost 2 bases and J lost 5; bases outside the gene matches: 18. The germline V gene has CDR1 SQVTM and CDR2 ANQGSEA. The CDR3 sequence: CSVELWDRAKGTSGDEQYF. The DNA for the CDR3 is TGCAGCGTTGAACTATGGGACAGGGCCAAAGGGACTAGCGGGGACGAGCAGTACTTC.

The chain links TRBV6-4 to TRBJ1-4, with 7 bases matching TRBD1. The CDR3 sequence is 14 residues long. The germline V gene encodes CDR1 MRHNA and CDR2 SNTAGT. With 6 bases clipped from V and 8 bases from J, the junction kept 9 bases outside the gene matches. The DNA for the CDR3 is TGTGCCAGCAGCCCGACAGGGAAGGGCGAAAAACTGTTTTTT. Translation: CASSPTGKGEKLFF.

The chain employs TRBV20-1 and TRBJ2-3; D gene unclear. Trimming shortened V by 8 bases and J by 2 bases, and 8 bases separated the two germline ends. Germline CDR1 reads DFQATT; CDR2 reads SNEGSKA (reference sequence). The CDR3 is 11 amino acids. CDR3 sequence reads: CSPQNTDTQYF. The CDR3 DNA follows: TGCAGTCCCCAAAACACAGATACGCAGTATTTT.